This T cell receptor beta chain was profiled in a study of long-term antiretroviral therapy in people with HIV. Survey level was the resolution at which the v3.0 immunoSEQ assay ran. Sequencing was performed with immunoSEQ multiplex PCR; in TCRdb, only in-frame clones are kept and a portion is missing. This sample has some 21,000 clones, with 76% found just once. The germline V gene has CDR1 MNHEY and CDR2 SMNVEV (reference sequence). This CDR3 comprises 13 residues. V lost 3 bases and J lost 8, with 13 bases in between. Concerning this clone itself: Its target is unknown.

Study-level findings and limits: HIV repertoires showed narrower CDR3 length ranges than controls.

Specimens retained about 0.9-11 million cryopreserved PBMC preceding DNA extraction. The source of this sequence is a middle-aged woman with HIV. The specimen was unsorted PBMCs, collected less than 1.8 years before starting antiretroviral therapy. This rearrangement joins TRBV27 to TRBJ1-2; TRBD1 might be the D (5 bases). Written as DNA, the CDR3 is TGTGCCAGCAGTTTGGGACTGGGAAGCGGCTACACCTTC. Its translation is CASSLGLGSGYTF.